Listed here are 12 T cell receptor beta chains from one sample, sequenced in a study of shared clonotypes between healthy human individuals. Data came from immunoSEQ multiplex PCR; TCRdb stores just in-frame clones and leaves some out. The sample lists about 2.3 million clones, about 92% occurring once. Material for sequencing was naive CD4+ T cells from PBMCs. Indicated subset: CD45RA+ positively selected. The receptor source for this set is a young man in good health. Some clones in this sample may be carry-over from other donors' samples.

This chain links TRBV5-8 with TRBJ2-1; D tentatively fits TRBD1 or TRBD2 (5 bases each). The length of the CDR3 is 16 residues. Germline V gene lookup returns CDR1 SGHTS and CDR2 YDEGEE. V dropped 5 bases and J dropped 5 bases, with 20 bases sitting between them. The CDR3 reads CASRTGSLWGNNEQFF. DNA of the CDR3: TGTGCCAGCAGAACCGGCTCCCTATGGGGGAACAATGAGCAGTTCTTC.

This clone was observed once. V usage is TRBV11-2 and J usage is TRBJ2-7; D unresolved. V gave up 5 bases and J gave up 2 bases, with 13 bases separating them. CDR3 size: 14 residues. CDR1 SGHAT and CDR2 FQNNGV come from the germline V gene. CDR3 nucleotide sequence: TGTGCCAGCAGCCCCCCCGAGTTTCCCTACGAGCAGTACTTC. Residues: CASSPPEFPYEQYF.

This chain uses TRBV7-3 with TRBJ1-1, with 9 bases aligning to TRBD1. The germline CDR1 and CDR2 sequences are SGHTA and FQGTGA. This CDR3 spans 16 amino acids. Unmatched junction bases numbered 12, after V lost 1 base and J lost 9 bases. DNA of the CDR3: TGTGCCAGCAGCTTAAGGTCACAGGGGGCCTCGATCAAAGCTTTCTTT. Translated, it gives CASSLRSQGASIKAFF. The variable domain in full, with the rest retrieved from reference TRBV7-3 and TRBJ1-1, is GAGVSQTPSNKVTEKGKYVELRCDPISGHTALYWYRQSLGQGPEFLIYFQGTGAADDSGLPNDRFFAVRPEGSVSTLKIQRTERGDSAVYLCASSLRSQGASIKAFFGQGTRLTVV.

The V and J genes are TRBV7-2 and TRBJ1-1; perhaps TRBD1 as D (5 bases). The germline CDR1 and CDR2 sequences are SGHTA and FQGNSA. The CDR3 runs to 16 residues. V lost 5 bases and J lost 3, with 19 bases in between. The chain's CDR3 is CASSPGINLGDTEAFF. CDR3 sequence (DNA): TGTGCCAGCAGCCCAGGGATAAACCTAGGGGACACTGAAGCTTTCTTT.

V usage is TRBV28 and J usage is TRBJ2-1, with D possibly called TRBD1 or TRBD2 (5 bases each). There are 13 residues in the CDR3. From germline, CDR1 is MDHEN and CDR2 SYDVKM. V lost 2 bases and J lost 15, with 17 bases in between. As DNA, the CDR3 is TGTGCCAGCAGTTTACCTCCTGCTGGGGGTGCGTTCTTC. The encoded protein is CASSLPPAGGAFF.

V and J are TRBV19 and TRBJ2-2; 14 bases map to TRBD2. Losses at the gene ends were 6 bases for V and 0 bases for J; bases not matched to a gene: 9. Germline V lookup: CDR1 LNHDA, CDR2 SQIVND (reference sequence). This CDR3 has 19 residues. CDR3 coding DNA: TGTGCCAGTAGCCGCGGCCAGACTAGCGGGAGGGCGAACACCGGGGAGCTGTTTTTT. Its protein is CASSRGQTSGRANTGELFF.

The chain carries TRBV6-1 and TRBJ2-1; 7 nucleotides align to TRBD2. The germline gives CDR1 MNHNS, CDR2 SASEGT. This CDR3 is built from 13 residues. V lost 7 bases and J lost 5; bases outside the gene matches: 5. CDR3 loop: CASTGTTHNEQFF. In nucleotides, the CDR3 is TGTGCCAGCACCGGGACTACCCACAATGAGCAGTTCTTC.

V gene TRBV27 combines with J gene TRBJ1-2; 8 bases line up with TRBD1. V shed 6 bases, J shed 4 bases, and the junction held 10 bases outside the gene matches. Per the germline V gene, CDR1 is MNHEY and CDR2 is SMNVEV (reference sequence). CDR3 size: 15 residues. The CDR3: CASRPTGGKGYGYTF. CDR3 in DNA: TGTGCCAGCAGGCCAACAGGGGGTAAGGGCTATGGCTACACCTTC.

The chain combines TRBV9 with TRBJ1-2, with D possibly being TRBD1 (5 bases). CDR3 length: 13 amino acids. CDR1 and CDR2 (germline): SGDLS, YYNGEE. V dropped 2 bases and J dropped 6 bases, with 11 bases sitting between them. DNA for the CDR3: TGTGCCAGCAGCGTGGGGGACGCCGATGGCTACACCTTC. This encodes CASSVGDADGYTF.

For this clone: This specimen includes other DNA sequences encoding the same CDR3. The chain links TRBV18 to TRBJ2-5, with 7 bases fitting TRBD2. The CDR3 loop spans 14 amino acids. V lost 3 bases to trimming and J lost 1 base; unmatched junction nucleotides: 2. CDR1 is KGHSH and CDR2 is LQKENI in the germline V gene. CDR3 sequence: CASSPGTIQETQYF. For the CDR3, the DNA is TGTGCCAGCTCACCCGGGACTATCCAAGAGACCCAGTACTTC. Based on the CDR3 plus reference TRBV18 and TRBJ2-5, the full variable domain is NAGVMQNPRHLVRRRGQEARLRCSPMKGHSHVYWYRQLPEEGLKFMVYLQKENIIDESGMPKERFSAEFPKEGPSILRIQQVVRGDSAAYFCASSPGTIQETQYFGPGTRLLVL.

The chain's CDR3 is CASSRGGRADSGNTIYF. CDR3 bases: TGTGCCAGCAGCAGGGGTGGCAGGGCCGACTCTGGAAACACCATATATTTT. V gene TRBV5-4 combines with J gene TRBJ1-3; D may be TRBD1 (5 bases). Looked up from germline, CDR1 is SGHNT and CDR2 is YYREEE (reference sequence). The V end lost 4 bases, the J end lost 0 bases, and 17 bases lay between the germline ends. The CDR3 spans 17 residues.

The chain recombines TRBV6-5 with TRBJ2-2, with D uncertain. With 11 bases removed from V and 5 bases from J, the gap between germline ends came to 18 bases. CDR1 is MNHEY, CDR2 SVGAGI, per germline. The CDR3 has 14 residues. This chain's CDR3 is CACTQTTYTGELFF. CDR3 DNA: TGTGCCTGCACCCAAACTACCTATACCGGGGAGCTGTTTTTT.